The 21 T cell receptor beta chains below were found in one sample sequenced in a study of blood T cell repertoires in COVID-19 (dated by TCRdb to about 2020). The method behind the library was the immunoSEQ multiplex PCR assay. TCRdb's version of the immuneACCESS table is confined to in-frame rearrangements and falls short of the full clone set. An unresolved V gene accounts for under half of the shortfall where checked; the remainder is of unknown origin. The sample table holds roughly 100,000 clones, of which 80% to 90% were seen once. Of the sample, about 10% is held by the ten largest clones. Sequencing was carried out using peripheral blood. The receptors derive from a man between 40 and 49 years old with active or convalescent COVID-19.

The chain joins TRBV11-2 to TRBJ1-3; no firm D call. From germline, CDR1 is SGHAT and CDR2 FQNNGV. Trimming stripped 2 bases from V and 0 bases from J, with 8 bases between. This CDR3 region has 15 residues. The CDR3 DNA sequence: TGTGCCAGCAGCTTAACAGATATCTCTGGAAACACCATATATTTT. Amino acid sequence: CASSLTDISGNTIYF.

This clone was seen only once. The chain recombines TRBV3-1 (or the pseudogene TRBV3-2) with TRBJ2-5, with a possible D match to TRBD2 (6 bases). The CDR3 contains 15 residues. V gave up 4 bases and J gave up 1 base, with 13 bases separating them. Germline V lookup: CDR1 LGHDT, CDR2 YNNKEL (reference sequence). Written as DNA, the CDR3 is TGTGCCAGCAGCCTCTCCCTGGGGGGCCAAGAGACCCAGTACTTC. It yields the protein CASSLSLGGQETQYF.

The chain recombines TRBV30 with TRBJ1-6, with 7 bases lining up with TRBD1. The CDR3 has 16 amino acids. V was clipped by 5 bases and J by 4 bases; unmatched bases: 11. Germline loops: CDR1 GTSNPN, CDR2 SVGIG (reference sequence). The CDR3 DNA follows: TGTGCCTGGGGCCACGGTCGACAGGGTTATAATTCACCCCTCCACTTT. It encodes CAWGHGRQGYNSPLHF.

This clone was seen just once. The rearrangement joins TRBV7-9 to TRBJ1-6, with D perhaps TRBD1 (6 bases). CDR1 is SEHNR, CDR2 FQNEAQ, per germline (reference sequence). V shed 3 bases and J shed 5 bases, with 8 bases lying between them. The CDR3 has 14 residues. The CDR3 DNA reads TGTGCCAGCAGCTTCGGACAGAATAATTCACCCCTCCACTTT. Amino acids: CASSFGQNNSPLHF.

The chain uses TRBV2 and TRBJ1-5, with TRBD1 identical over 8 bases. From germline, CDR1 is SNHLY and CDR2 FYNNEI. With V trimmed by 8 bases and J by 5 bases, 5 bases remained unmatched. The CDR3 totals 13 residues. CDR3 coding DNA: TGTGCCAGCGGGGGACAGGAGTATCAGCCCCAGCATTTT. Protein sequence: CASGGQEYQPQHF.

The genes are TRBV19 and TRBJ1-2; D is unresolved. Germline values: CDR1 LNHDA, CDR2 SQIVND (reference sequence). Trimming shortened V by 2 bases and J by 4 bases, and 8 bases separated the two germline ends. This CDR3 is 13 amino acids long. CDR3 protein: CASSITVGYGYTF. In DNA form, the CDR3 reads TGTGCCAGTAGTATAACAGTGGGCTATGGCTACACCTTC.

The chain links TRBV19 to TRBJ2-1; 8 nucleotides match TRBD1. CDR3 length equals 17 residues. The junction had 10 bases not matched to a gene; V was cut back by 1 base and J by 5 bases. Germline CDR1 is LNHDA and CDR2 is SQIVND (reference sequence). CDR3 sequence: CASSIGQGFGSDNEQFF. CDR3 nucleotides: TGTGCCAGTAGTATAGGACAGGGGTTTGGGTCCGACAATGAGCAGTTCTTC. The full variable domain, with the rest looked up from reference TRBV19 and TRBJ2-1, is DGGITQSPKYLFRKEGQNVTLSCEQNLNHDAMYWYRQDPGQGLRLIYYSQIVNDFQKGDIAEGYSVSREKKESFPLTVTSAQKNPTAFYLCASSIGQGFGSDNEQFFGPGTRLTVL.

This rearrangement joins TRBV27 to TRBJ2-6; D remains ambiguous. The CDR3 runs 16 residues. The germline V gene has CDR1 MNHEY and CDR2 SMNVEV (reference sequence). Trimming removed 5 bases at V and 0 bases at J, with 11 bases between. For the CDR3, the DNA is TGTGCCAGCAGTCCACTTCGTTCCTCTGGGGCCAACGTCCTGACTTTC. This gives the protein CASSPLRSSGANVLTF.

This chain connects TRBV18 to TRBJ2-5; 7 bases agree with TRBD1. CDR3 size: 14 residues. CDR1 is KGHSH, CDR2 LQKENI, per germline. V dropped 1 base and J dropped 4; count of bases not matched to a gene: 3. CDR3 sequence: CASSPLDRAETQYF. CDR3 sequence (DNA): TGTGCCAGCTCACCACTCGACAGGGCAGAGACCCAGTACTTC.

The rearrangement uses TRBV2 and TRBJ1-6; the D is unclear. This CDR3 is built from 14 residues. Germline CDR1 reads SNHLY; CDR2 reads FYNNEI. V was pared by 4 bases and J by 4 bases, with 8 bases between. This chain's CDR3 is CASSVLQYNSPLHF. The CDR3 DNA reads as TGTGCCAGCAGTGTATTACAGTATAATTCACCCCTCCACTTT.

J is TRBJ1-2 and V is TRBV19; D possibly corresponds to TRBD1 (5 bases). Germline V CDR1 and CDR2: LNHDA, SQIVND (reference sequence). The CDR3 contains 14 residues. With 2 bases removed from V and 4 bases from J, the gap between germline ends came to 11 bases. The CDR3 DNA is TGTGCCAGTAGTATACGGGGGACCAGCTATGGCTACACCTTC. Translating it yields CASSIRGTSYGYTF.

The rearrangement joins TRBV7-2 to TRBJ2-3; 15 bases agree with TRBD2. There are 18 residues in the CDR3. Germline loops: CDR1 SGHTA, CDR2 FQGNSA. Losses at the gene ends were 5 bases for V and 0 bases for J; bases not matched to a gene: 6. CDR3 amino acids: CASSPGLAGGHSTDTQYF. In DNA, the CDR3 is TGTGCCAGCAGCCCAGGACTAGCGGGGGGGCATAGCACAGATACGCAGTATTTT.

Turning to this clone: A junction boundary mismatches the germline segment, possibly from a read error. The chain has TRBV6-1 and TRBJ1-3, with D hard to call. The CDR3 consists of 14 residues. The germline gives CDR1 MNHNS, CDR2 SASEGT. CDR3 sequence: CASREAWPGNTIYF. CDR3 coding DNA: TGTGCCAGCAGGGAAGCCTGGCCTGGAAACACCATATATTTT.

This rearrangement joins TRBV5-1 to TRBJ1-4; D remains ambiguous. The CDR3 runs 15 residues. V lost 5 bases and J 0 bases, leaving 11 bases between the germline ends. Germline-derived CDR1 and CDR2 are SGHRS and YFSETQ. The DNA for the CDR3 is TGCGCCAGCAGAGGCACGGGAGCAACTAATGAAAAACTGTTTTTT. Translated: CASRGTGATNEKLFF. The whole variable domain, filled in from reference TRBV5-1 and TRBJ1-4, reads KAGVTQTPRYLIKTRGQQVTLSCSPISGHRSVSWYQQTPGQGLQFLFEYFSETQRNKGNFPGRFSGRQFSNSRSEMNVSTLELGDSALYLCASRGTGATNEKLFFGSGTQLSVL.

The J gene is TRBJ1-1, the V gene TRBV29-1, with TRBD1 matching 8 bases. V was clipped by 8 bases and J by 2 bases; unmatched bases: 7. In germline, CDR1 is SQVTM, CDR2 ANQGSEA. CDR3 length: 13 residues. The CDR3 sequence is CSIWTGHNTEAFF. CDR3 DNA sequence: TGCAGCATCTGGACAGGGCACAACACTGAAGCTTTCTTT.

The chain links TRBV28 to TRBJ2-5; 7 bases match TRBD2. J was trimmed by 5 bases and V by 5 bases; bases with no gene match: 11. Germline CDR1 reads MDHEN; CDR2 reads SYDVKM. The CDR3 has 15 amino acids. The CDR3 region has the DNA TGTGCCAGCAGTCAAAAAGCGGGGTTCGGGGAGACCCAGTACTTC. It is translated as CASSQKAGFGETQYF.

This clone appeared once. This chain connects TRBV11-2 to TRBJ1-6; maybe TRBD1 (6 bases). V was pared by 5 bases and J by 5 bases, with 10 bases between. Germline CDR1 reads SGHAT; CDR2 reads FQNNGV. CDR3 length: 14 amino acids. The CDR3 DNA is TGTGCCAGCAGCCCGCGGACAGATAATTCACCCCTCCACTTT. It specifies CASSPRTDNSPLHF.

V usage is TRBV29-1 and J usage is TRBJ2-3; D gene unclear. The CDR3 runs to 13 residues. Germline CDR1 is SQVTM and CDR2 is ANQGSEA. V lost 1 base and J 0 bases, leaving 5 bases between the germline ends. The CDR3 here is CSVEVPSTDTQYF. The CDR3 DNA reads as TGCAGCGTTGAAGTCCCTAGCACAGATACGCAGTATTTT.

The V call is TRBV30, the J call TRBJ2-2; 11 nucleotides agree with TRBD2. The CDR3 is made up of 15 amino acids. V trimming: 3 bases; J trimming: 6 bases; junction bases outside the gene matches: 6. Germline V gives CDR1 GTSNPN, CDR2 SVGIG (reference sequence). The CDR3, as DNA: TGTGCCTGGAGGGCGGGACTAGCGGTCGCCGGGGAGCTGTTTTTT. Protein: CAWRAGLAVAGELFF.

The gene calls are TRBV14 and TRBJ1-5; a weak D match, TRBD1 (6 bases). Trimming shortened V by 3 bases and J by 10 bases, and 13 bases separated the two germline ends. The germline V gene encodes CDR1 SGHDN and CDR2 FVKESK. This CDR3 is 13 amino acids long. CDR3 sequence (DNA): TGTGCCAGCAGCCACCGGGAAGGGACACCCCAGCATTTT. Protein sequence: CASSHREGTPQHF. Variable domain in full (rest from reference TRBV14 and TRBJ1-5): EAGVTQFPSHSVIEKGQTVTLRCDPISGHDNLYWYRRVMGKEIKFLLHFVKESKQDESGMPNNRFLAERTGGTYSTLKVQPAELEDSGVYFCASSHREGTPQHFGDGTRLSIL.

This clone was found once. The rearrangement joins TRBV9 to TRBJ1-2; D is uncertain. CDR1 and CDR2 (germline): SGDLS, YYNGEE. The V gene lost 0 bases and the J gene lost 4 bases, with 7 bases spanning the gap. The CDR3 is 13 amino acids. The CDR3 nucleotides are TGTGCCAGCAGCGTAGATCTCGGCTATGGCTACACCTTC. Translated: CASSVDLGYGYTF.